This record looks at one TCR beta chain sequence and its context. The protocol was immunoSEQ multiplex PCR, while the TCRdb copy is restricted to in-frame clones and leaves out a portion. Of roughly 50,000 clones in the sample, roughly 90% were seen once. This record belongs to a study of blood T cell repertoires in COVID-19. In the study overall: From T cells, B-cell-depleted T cells, or PBMCs came the material, which was cDNA or gDNA.

This CDR3 spans 12 amino acids. Germline CDR1 MNHEY, CDR2 SVGAGI. The V end lost 7 bases, the J end lost 10 bases, and 14 bases lay between the germline ends. The sample consisted of peripheral blood. The origin of this receptor is a human donor in a cohort sampled during active COVID-19. The V and J genes are TRBV6-5 and TRBJ2-1; D possibly corresponds to TRBD1 (5 bases). CDR3 DNA sequence: TGTGCCAGCACCCAGGGAACCGGGGAGCAGTTCTTC. Its translation: CASTQGTGEQFF.